The 19 T cell receptor beta chains below were found in one sample sequenced in a study of control samples from healthy donors and cancer patients (dated by TCRdb to the early 2020s). Libraries were prepared through the immunoSEQ multiplex PCR assay. Here the immuneACCESS table is served through TCRdb, limited to in-frame sequences with V and J called. Missing clones are a known gap in these copies; in checked studies unresolved V genes cover under half, and the rest lacks a known reason. The sample table records under 15,000 clones; roughly 93% of these occur just once. The top ten hold approximately 15% of the sample. The sequenced sample was PBMCs. These receptors all stem from a man at least 80 years old with lung cancer.

The V call is TRBV7-2, the J call TRBJ1-1, with unresolved D. The CDR3 has 14 residues. Looked up from germline, CDR1 is SGHTA and CDR2 is FQGNSA. The V and J ends lost 2 bases and 2 bases respectively, with 9 bases between them. This CDR3 reads CASSLSRSNTEAFF. The CDR3, as DNA: TGTGCCAGCAGCTTAAGTCGTAGTAACACTGAAGCTTTCTTT.

The V and J genes are TRBV11-2 and TRBJ2-7; tentatively, D is TRBD2 (5 bases). Germline CDR1 and CDR2: SGHAT and FQNNGV. Trimming took 4 bases from V and 5 from J, leaving 12 bases between them. The CDR3 contains 13 residues. The CDR3 coding sequence is TGTGCCAGCAGCTATAGCTGGGGAGACGAGCAGTACGTC. Translating it yields CASSYSWGDEQYV.

The rearrangement links TRBV10-3 to TRBJ1-2; D is unresolved. CDR1 ENHRY and CDR2 SYGVKD come from the germline V gene. The CDR3 is made up of 13 amino acids. Trimming left V 4 bases short and J 7 bases short, with 13 bases between. In DNA form, the CDR3 reads TGTGCCATCAGTGGGTCCTCCTTCGGTGGCTACACCTTC. Translation: CAISGSSFGGYTF.

The V call is TRBV6-5, the J call TRBJ1-1; D unclear. V gave up 6 bases and J gave up 0 bases, with 8 bases separating them. CDR3 length equals 13 residues. Germline CDR1 and CDR2: MNHEY and SVGAGI. The CDR3 protein is CASSDQLNTEAFF. CDR3 DNA sequence: TGTGCCAGCAGCGACCAGCTGAACACTGAAGCTTTCTTT.

This chain uses TRBV3-1 (or the pseudogene TRBV3-2) with TRBJ1-4; D gene uncertain. Looked up from germline, CDR1 is LGHDT and CDR2 is YNNKEL (reference sequence). V was trimmed by 1 base and J by 4 bases, leaving 13 bases between them. The CDR3 length is 16 residues. This CDR3 is CASSQGSNGGNEKLFF. The CDR3, as DNA: TGTGCCAGCAGCCAAGGGTCAAACGGTGGTAATGAAAAACTGTTTTTT.

The chain couples TRBV9 to TRBJ1-6, with TRBD1 matching over 7 bases. The CDR3 length is 15 residues. The V and J ends lost 4 bases and 8 bases, in that order; junction bases with no gene match: 9. The germline V gene encodes CDR1 SGDLS and CDR2 YYNGEE. In nucleotides, the CDR3 is TGTGCCAGCAGCATACAGACAGGGACGGATTCACCCCTCCACTTT. This encodes CASSIQTGTDSPLHF.

This chain links TRBV7-8 with TRBJ2-7; 9 positions agree with TRBD2. CDR1 is SGHVS and CDR2 is FQNEAQ in the germline V gene. The CDR3 has 16 amino acids. J was trimmed by 0 bases and V by 4 bases; bases with no gene match: 7. For the CDR3, the DNA is TGTGCCAGCAGCTCCCACAAGCGGGGGGACTCCTACGAGCAGTACTTC. Encoded protein: CASSSHKRGDSYEQYF.

V and J are TRBV5-8 and TRBJ1-1; D is ambiguous. This CDR3 contains 11 residues. Germline V CDR1 and CDR2: SGHTS, YDEGEE. V was cut by 1 base and J by 5 bases, with 3 bases left in between. CDR3 nucleotides: TGTGCCAGCAGCTTGAGGACTGAAGCTTTCTTT. Translated: CASSLRTEAFF.

The table lists this clone with a count of one. J is TRBJ1-4 and V is TRBV6-2 or TRBV6-3; a possible D gene is TRBD1 (5 bases). The CDR3 covers 15 residues. The V gene's germline CDR1 is MNHEY and CDR2 SVGEGT. V lost 2 bases, J lost 6 bases, and 13 bases lay in between. Here the CDR3 reads CASSYEGAAYEKLFF. In DNA form, the CDR3 reads TGTGCCAGCAGTTACGAAGGGGCAGCTTATGAAAAACTGTTTTTT.

The genes are TRBV24-1 and TRBJ2-3; D may match TRBD1 or TRBD2 (5 bases each). CDR3 size: 13 residues. Germline V CDR1 and CDR2: KGHDR, SFDVKD. Trimming took off 9 bases at V and 5 bases at J, with 14 bases between the two ends. Here the CDR3 reads CATHGQGEDTQYF. CDR3 coding DNA: TGTGCCACCCACGGGCAGGGAGAAGATACGCAGTATTTT.

The chain uses TRBV19 and TRBJ1-2, with D possibly matching TRBD1 (6 bases). Trimming cost V 9 bases and J 4 bases, with 15 bases left between them. The CDR3 loop spans 13 amino acids. CDR1 LNHDA and CDR2 SQIVND come from the germline V gene (reference sequence). The CDR3 spells CASEQGAGYGYTF. Written as DNA, the CDR3 is TGTGCCAGCGAACAGGGCGCGGGCTATGGCTACACCTTC.

The chain has TRBV14 and TRBJ2-7; TRBD1 might be the D (5 bases). V was trimmed by 1 base and J by 4 bases, leaving 11 bases between them. The length of the CDR3 is 14 residues. Germline CDR1 reads SGHDN; CDR2 reads FVKESK. The CDR3 sequence is CASSQVNRPYEQYF. CDR3 sequence (DNA): TGTGCCAGCAGCCAAGTTAACAGGCCTTACGAGCAGTACTTC.

The CDR3 region has the DNA TGTGCCAGCTCACTTGGGGACAGTTGGAACACCGGGGAGCTGTTTTTT. Amino acids: CASSLGDSWNTGELFF. The chain uses TRBV18 and TRBJ2-2, with 7 positions matching TRBD1. Germline V gene sequence: CDR1 KGHSH, CDR2 LQKENI. The CDR3 spans 16 residues. Unmatched junction bases numbered 6, after V lost 4 bases and J lost 1 base.

This clone was counted only a few times. V and J are TRBV24-1 and TRBJ1-2; D gene ambiguous. The CDR3 consists of 12 residues. Germline CDR1 KGHDR, CDR2 SFDVKD. Trimming cost V 2 bases and J 7 bases, with 7 bases left between them. The CDR3 region has the DNA TGTGCCACCAGTGATTATCGGGGTGGCTACACCTTC. It yields the protein CATSDYRGGYTF.

By frequency in the sample, this clone is large. One end of the junction varies from germline; a read error may be responsible. The chain has TRBV6-1 and TRBJ2-5; TRBD2 is a possible D gene (5 bases). Germline V gene data show CDR1 as MNHNS and CDR2 as SASEGT. The CDR3 covers 15 residues. CDR3 loop: CASREGRHRGETQYF. As DNA, the CDR3 is TGTGCCAGCAGGGAAGGGCGGCACCGAGGGGAGACCCAGTACTTC.

This sequence joins TRBV24-1 and TRBJ1-2; 11 bases match TRBD1. The germline V gene has CDR1 KGHDR and CDR2 SFDVKD. With 4 bases clipped from V and 4 bases from J, the junction kept 10 bases outside the gene matches. The CDR3 runs 17 residues. The DNA for the CDR3 is TGTGCCACCAGTGACTCATCAGGGACAGGGGGAGTCTATGGCTACACCTTC. It encodes CATSDSSGTGGVYGYTF.

The chain uses TRBV24-1 and TRBJ2-3; the D gene could be TRBD1 or TRBD2 (5 bases each). Per the germline V gene, CDR1 is KGHDR and CDR2 is SFDVKD. V was shortened by 2 bases and J by 2 bases, with 16 bases between the two germline ends. This CDR3 is 17 amino acids long. CDR3 in amino acids: CATSDWGRSGDTDTQYF. The CDR3 bases are TGTGCCACCAGTGATTGGGGACGGAGCGGAGACACAGATACGCAGTATTTT.

This chain uses TRBV2 with TRBJ1-6, with D perhaps matching TRBD1 (5 bases). This CDR3 spans 15 amino acids. The V end lost 2 bases, the J end lost 7 bases, and 12 bases lay between the germline ends. Germline V CDR1 and CDR2: SNHLY, FYNNEI. This CDR3 reads CASSERWGSNSPLHF. CDR3 DNA sequence: TGTGCCAGCAGTGAACGGTGGGGCTCCAATTCACCCCTCCACTTT.

This clone came up once. This sequence joins TRBV7-2 and TRBJ1-2, with no clear D. The germline V gene encodes CDR1 SGHTA and CDR2 FQGNSA. The CDR3 runs 14 residues. Deletions cut 4 bases from V and 5 bases from J, with 14 bases between. DNA of the CDR3: TGTGCCAGCAGCTCCCTCGGACTGCGATATGGCTACACCTTC. Protein: CASSSLGLRYGYTF.